This T cell receptor (beta chain) was sequenced during a study of Tregs in tolerant kidney transplant recipients. The nonmyeloablative bone marrow transplants came from related graft donors, with transient mixed chimerism. Unstimulated regulatory T cells (CD4+CD25+CD127-), CD4+CD25- non-regulatory cells, CD4 and CD8 cells were FACS-sorted from thawed PBMCs. About this clone: Antigen unknown.

General observations from the study: This study did not directly address biological reproducibility. Changing PCR primers prevented nucleotide comparison between some patients' samples.

Clones were read by immunoSEQ multiplex PCR, and TCRdb kept only the in-frame ones, dropping some. The table lists tens of thousands of clones, over 75% of them singletons. This CDR3 contains 13 residues. Trimming took 3 bases from V and 6 from J; bases not matched to a gene: 2. Germline V gene data show CDR1 as KGHSH and CDR2 as LQKENI. The source of this sequence is a human patient who received a combined kidney and bone marrow transplant. The T cells may come from the graft donor. The material was CD4+ T cells from blood (PBMCs), obtained 24 months after the transplant. The V and J genes are TRBV18 and TRBJ1-2; 9 positions match TRBD1. Written as DNA, the CDR3 is TGTGCCAGCTCACCGGGGACAGGGAATGGCTACACCTTC. This codes for CASSPGTGNGYTF.